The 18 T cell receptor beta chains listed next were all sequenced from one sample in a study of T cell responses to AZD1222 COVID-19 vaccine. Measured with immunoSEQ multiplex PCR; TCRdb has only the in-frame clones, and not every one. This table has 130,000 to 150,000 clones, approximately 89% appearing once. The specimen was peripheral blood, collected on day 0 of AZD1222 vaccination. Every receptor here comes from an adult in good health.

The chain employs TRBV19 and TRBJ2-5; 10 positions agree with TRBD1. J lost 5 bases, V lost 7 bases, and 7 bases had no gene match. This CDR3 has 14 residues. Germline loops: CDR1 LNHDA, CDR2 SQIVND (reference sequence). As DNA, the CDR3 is TGTGCCAGTAAACAGACAGGGGGCCGGGAGACCCAGTACTTC. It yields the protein CASKQTGGRETQYF.

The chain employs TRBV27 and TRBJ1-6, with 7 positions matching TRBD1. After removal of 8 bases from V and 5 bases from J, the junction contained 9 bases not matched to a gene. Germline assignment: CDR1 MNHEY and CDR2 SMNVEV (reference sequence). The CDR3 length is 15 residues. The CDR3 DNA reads TGTGCCAGCCGGATCCTACAGGGGAATAATTCACCCCTCCACTTT. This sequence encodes CASRILQGNNSPLHF.

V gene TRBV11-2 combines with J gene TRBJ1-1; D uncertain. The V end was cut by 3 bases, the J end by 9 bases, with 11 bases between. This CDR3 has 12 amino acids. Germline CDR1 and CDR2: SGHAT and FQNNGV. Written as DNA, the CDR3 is TGTGCCAGCAGCTTCAGAGAAAGACAAGCTTTCTTT. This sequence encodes CASSFRERQAFF. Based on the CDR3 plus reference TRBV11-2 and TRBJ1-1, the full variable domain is EAGVAQSPRYKIIEKRQSVAFWCNPISGHATLYWYQQILGQGPKLLIQFQNNGVVDDSQLPKDRFSAERLKGVDSTLKIQPAKLEDSAVYLCASSFRERQAFFGQGTRLTVV.

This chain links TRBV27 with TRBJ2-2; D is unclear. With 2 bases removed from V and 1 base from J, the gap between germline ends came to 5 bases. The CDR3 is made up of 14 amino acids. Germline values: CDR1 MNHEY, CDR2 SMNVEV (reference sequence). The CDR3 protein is CASSLGMNTGELFF. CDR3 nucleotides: TGTGCCAGCAGTTTAGGAATGAACACCGGGGAGCTGTTTTTT.

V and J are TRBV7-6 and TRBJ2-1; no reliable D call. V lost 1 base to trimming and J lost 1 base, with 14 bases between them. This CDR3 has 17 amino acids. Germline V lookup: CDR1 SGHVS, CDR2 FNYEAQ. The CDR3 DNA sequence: TGTGCCAGCAGCTTAGAAGCCCTTGCCCCATCCTACAATGAGCAGTTCTTC. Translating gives CASSLEALAPSYNEQFF.

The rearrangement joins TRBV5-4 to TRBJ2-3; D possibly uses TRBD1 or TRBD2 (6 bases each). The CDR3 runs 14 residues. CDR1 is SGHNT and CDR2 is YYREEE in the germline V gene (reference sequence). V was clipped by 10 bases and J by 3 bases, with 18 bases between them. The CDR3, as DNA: TGTGCCGGGGGGCTTGGGGGGAGGACAGATACGCAGTATTTT. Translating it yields CAGGLGGRTDTQYF.

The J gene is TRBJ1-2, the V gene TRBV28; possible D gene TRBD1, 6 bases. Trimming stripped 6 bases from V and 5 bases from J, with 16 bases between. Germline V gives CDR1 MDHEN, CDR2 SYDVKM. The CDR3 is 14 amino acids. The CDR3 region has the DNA TGTGCCAGCAGGAGTGAGGGGGGCCCTTATGGCTACACCTTC. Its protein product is CASRSEGGPYGYTF.

CDR3 DNA sequence: TGCGCCAGCAGCCACGGACAGATGACTGGAAACACCATATATTTT. Its translation is CASSHGQMTGNTIYF. The genes are TRBV4-3 and TRBJ1-3; possibly TRBD1 for D (6 bases). The length of the CDR3 is 15 residues. CDR1 is LGHNA, CDR2 YSLEER, per germline. The V gene lost 3 bases and the J gene lost 2 bases, with 11 bases spanning the gap.

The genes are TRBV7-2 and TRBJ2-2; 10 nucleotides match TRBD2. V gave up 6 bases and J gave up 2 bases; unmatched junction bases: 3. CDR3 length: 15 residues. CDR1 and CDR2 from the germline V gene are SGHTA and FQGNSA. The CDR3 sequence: CASRPSGGNTGELFF. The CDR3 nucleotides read TGTGCCAGCAGACCTAGCGGGGGAAACACCGGGGAGCTGTTTTTT.

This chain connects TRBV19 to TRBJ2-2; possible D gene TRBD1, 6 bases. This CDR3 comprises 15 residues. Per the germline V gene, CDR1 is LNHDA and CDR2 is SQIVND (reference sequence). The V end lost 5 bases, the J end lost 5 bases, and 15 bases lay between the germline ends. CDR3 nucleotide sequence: TGTGCCAGTAGTCGCCGGGACACTTTAACCGGGGAGCTGTTTTTT. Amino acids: CASSRRDTLTGELFF.

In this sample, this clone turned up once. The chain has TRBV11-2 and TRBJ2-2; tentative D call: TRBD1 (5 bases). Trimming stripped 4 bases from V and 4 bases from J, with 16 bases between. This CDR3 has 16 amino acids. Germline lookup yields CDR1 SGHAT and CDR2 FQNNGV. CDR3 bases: TGTGCCAGCAGCTACCATCCAGGGCGGACCACCGGGGAGCTGTTTTTT. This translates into CASSYHPGRTTGELFF.

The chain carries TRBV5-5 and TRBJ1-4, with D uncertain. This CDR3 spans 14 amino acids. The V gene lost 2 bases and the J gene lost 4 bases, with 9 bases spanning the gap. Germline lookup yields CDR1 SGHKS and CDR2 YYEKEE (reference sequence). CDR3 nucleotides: TGTGCCAGCAGCTTAGAACCTTTTAATGAAAAACTGTTTTTT. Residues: CASSLEPFNEKLFF.

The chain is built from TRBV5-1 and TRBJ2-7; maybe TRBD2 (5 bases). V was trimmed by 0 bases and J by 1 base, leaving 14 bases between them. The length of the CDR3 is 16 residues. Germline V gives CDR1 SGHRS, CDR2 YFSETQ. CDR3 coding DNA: TGCGCCAGCAGCTTGGATGCCGGACTGGGATCCTACGAGCAGTACTTC. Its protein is CASSLDAGLGSYEQYF.

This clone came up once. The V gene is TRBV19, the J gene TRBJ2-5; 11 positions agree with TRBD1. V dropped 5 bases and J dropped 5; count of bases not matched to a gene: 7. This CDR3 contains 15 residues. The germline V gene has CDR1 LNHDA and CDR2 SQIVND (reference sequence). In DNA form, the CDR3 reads TGTGCCAGTAGTTTAGGGACAGGGGGTTTTGAGACCCAGTACTTC. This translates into CASSLGTGGFETQYF.

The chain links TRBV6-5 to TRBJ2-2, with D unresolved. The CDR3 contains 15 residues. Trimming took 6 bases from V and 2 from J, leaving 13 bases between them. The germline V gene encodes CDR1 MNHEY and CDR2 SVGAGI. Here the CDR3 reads CASRTSGLNTGELFF. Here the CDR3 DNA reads TGTGCCAGCAGGACCTCGGGCCTTAACACCGGGGAGCTGTTTTTT.

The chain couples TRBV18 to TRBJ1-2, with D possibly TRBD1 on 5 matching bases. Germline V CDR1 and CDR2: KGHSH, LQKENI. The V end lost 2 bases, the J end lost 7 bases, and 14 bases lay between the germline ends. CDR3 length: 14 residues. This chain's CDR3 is CASSPAGAGSGYTF. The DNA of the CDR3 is TGTGCCAGCTCACCAGCCGGGGCAGGGTCTGGCTACACCTTC. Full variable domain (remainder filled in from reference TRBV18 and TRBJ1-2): NAGVMQNPRHLVRRRGQEARLRCSPMKGHSHVYWYRQLPEEGLKFMVYLQKENIIDESGMPKERFSAEFPKEGPSILRIQQVVRGDSAAYFCASSPAGAGSGYTFGSGTRLTVV.

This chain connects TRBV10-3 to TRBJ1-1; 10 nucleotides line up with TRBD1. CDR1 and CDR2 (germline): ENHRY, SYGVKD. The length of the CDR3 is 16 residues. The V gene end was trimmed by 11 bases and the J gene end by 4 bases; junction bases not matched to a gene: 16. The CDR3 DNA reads TGTGCCTCCCAGGGGGGAGACGGGACAGGGGCCACTGAAGCTTTCTTT. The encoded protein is CASQGGDGTGATEAFF.

DNA for the CDR3: TGTGCCAGCACTCCGACAGGCTATGGCTACACCTTC. This gives the protein CASTPTGYGYTF. This rearrangement joins TRBV28 to TRBJ1-2; a possible D gene is TRBD1 (6 bases). From germline, CDR1 is MDHEN and CDR2 SYDVKM. CDR3 length: 12 amino acids. Trimming cost V 7 bases and J 4 bases, with 10 bases left between them.